The 13 T cell receptor beta chains presented below share a single source sample, sequenced in a study of OX40 agonist ivuxolimab in advanced cancers. The data were produced by immunoSEQ multiplex PCR, yet TCRdb's version contains in-frame clones alone and is incomplete. The sample lists 45,000 to 50,000 clones, roughly 93% occurring once. The starting material was CD4+ or CD8+ T cells sorted from blood, obtained in a trial of the OX40 agonist ivuxolimab. These receptors were collected from an adult with an advanced solid tumor such as melanoma, head and neck, liver or kidney cancer.

V is TRBV2 and J is TRBJ2-7; possibly TRBD2 for D (6 bases). Looked up from germline, CDR1 is SNHLY and CDR2 is FYNNEI. The CDR3 is made up of 13 amino acids. The germline V and J ends were trimmed by 6 bases and 2 bases, with 11 bases remaining between them. CDR3 nucleotide sequence: TGTGCCAGCAGGGGACTGTTGGCCTACGAGCAGTACTTC. This gives the protein CASRGLLAYEQYF.

This chain joins TRBV18 and TRBJ2-1; unclear D gene. This CDR3 is built from 11 residues. Trimming removed 5 bases from V and 9 bases from J, with 8 bases in between. Germline loops: CDR1 KGHSH, CDR2 LQKENI. The CDR3 DNA reads as TGTGCCAGCTCAAGTTATGCTGAGCAGTTCTTC. Translating it yields CASSSYAEQFF. The full variable domain, in which reference TRBV18 and TRBJ2-1 provide the parts outside the CDR3, is NAGVMQNPRHLVRRRGQEARLRCSPMKGHSHVYWYRQLPEEGLKFMVYLQKENIIDESGMPKERFSAEFPKEGPSILRIQQVVRGDSAAYFCASSSYAEQFFGPGTRLTVL.

The chain couples TRBV6-5 to TRBJ2-1, with D possibly TRBD1 on 6 matching bases. The CDR3 length is 14 residues. Germline V gene lookup returns CDR1 MNHEY and CDR2 SVGAGI. V was clipped by 5 bases and J by 5 bases, with 13 bases between them. CDR3 nucleotides: TGTGCCAGCAGTCAGGGGTTTCGGAACAATGAGCAGTTCTTC. This encodes CASSQGFRNNEQFF.

The V call is TRBV7-9, the J call TRBJ2-7, with D perhaps given as TRBD1 or TRBD2 (6 bases each). V lost 5 bases and J 4 bases, leaving 12 bases between the germline ends. The germline gives CDR1 SEHNR, CDR2 FQNEAQ (reference sequence). The CDR3 extends over 13 amino acids. CDR3 nucleotides: TGTGCCAGCAGCCCGGAAGGGGGGTACGAGCAGTACTTC. It codes for CASSPEGGYEQYF.

The chain employs TRBV9 and TRBJ2-7; D might be TRBD2 (5 bases). Germline-derived CDR1 and CDR2 are SGDLS and YYNGEE. Trimming cost V 3 bases and J 4 bases, with 11 bases left between them. CDR3 size: 13 residues. The CDR3 region is CASSGETEYEQYF. In DNA, the CDR3 is TGTGCCAGCAGCGGGGAGACGGAGTACGAGCAGTACTTC.

V gene TRBV5-4 combines with J gene TRBJ2-7, with 11 bases identical to TRBD1. V shed 2 bases, J shed 7 bases, and the junction held 8 bases outside the gene matches. Germline CDR1 and CDR2: SGHNT and YYREEE (reference sequence). CDR3 length equals 15 residues. The DNA of the CDR3 is TGTGCCAGCAGCTTCGGGACAGGGGGAGCCGAGGAGCAGTACTTC. It encodes CASSFGTGGAEEQYF.

This rearrangement joins TRBV7-9 to TRBJ2-5; 7 bases map to TRBD1. CDR1 is SEHNR, CDR2 FQNEAQ, per germline (reference sequence). V shed 5 bases, J shed 3 bases, and the junction held 3 bases outside the gene matches. The CDR3 consists of 13 residues. CDR3 nucleotide sequence: TGTGCCAGCAGCCAAGACAGGGAAGAGACCCAGTACTTC. It is translated as CASSQDREETQYF.

A word on this clone: The sample contains more than one DNA sequence encoding this CDR3. V usage is TRBV9 and J usage is TRBJ2-3, with 11 bases identical to TRBD2. The CDR3 runs 16 residues. V lost 4 bases and J lost 1; bases outside the gene matches: 5. Looked up from germline, CDR1 is SGDLS and CDR2 is YYNGEE. The CDR3 DNA reads as TGTGCCAGCAGCCCGCTACTAGCGGGGGGCACAGATACGCAGTATTTT. Protein sequence: CASSPLLAGGTDTQYF.

The chain links TRBV4-1 to TRBJ2-2; TRBD1 aligns across 9 bases. Germline values: CDR1 MGHRA, CDR2 YSYEKL. The CDR3 sequence is 16 residues long. V shed 0 bases, J shed 5 bases, and the junction held 4 bases outside the gene matches. For the CDR3, the DNA is TGCGCCAGCAGCCAAGAAACAGGGGGCCCGACCGGGGAGCTGTTTTTT. Amino acids: CASSQETGGPTGELFF.

The V gene is TRBV6-1, the J gene TRBJ2-3, with D unresolved. V dropped 8 bases and J dropped 3 bases, with 15 bases sitting between them. This CDR3 region has 14 residues. Germline V gene sequence: CDR1 MNHNS, CDR2 SASEGT. CDR3 protein: CASHGPWGTDTQYF. For the CDR3, the DNA is TGTGCCAGCCATGGGCCCTGGGGAACAGATACGCAGTATTTT.

The chain couples TRBV19 to TRBJ2-3; D is unclear. V lost 1 base, J lost 3 bases, and 5 bases lay in between. The CDR3 covers 13 residues. The germline CDR1 and CDR2 sequences are LNHDA and SQIVND (reference sequence). In nucleotides, the CDR3 is TGTGCCAGTAGTATAGCCGAGACAGATACGCAGTATTTT. It specifies CASSIAETDTQYF.

The chain has TRBV19 and TRBJ2-3, with a weak D call TRBD1 (6 bases). This CDR3 is built from 16 residues. The V gene lost 5 bases and the J gene lost 3 bases, with 18 bases spanning the gap. CDR1 is LNHDA and CDR2 is SQIVND in the germline V gene (reference sequence). The CDR3 loop is CASSPTHFTGTDTQYF. DNA for the CDR3: TGTGCCAGTAGTCCAACACACTTCACAGGGACAGATACGCAGTATTTT.

V usage is TRBV2 and J usage is TRBJ1-1; D ambiguous. V was trimmed by 6 bases and J by 4 bases, leaving 15 bases between them. Germline CDR1 SNHLY, CDR2 FYNNEI. The CDR3 is made up of 14 amino acids. The CDR3 bases are TGTGCCAGCAGCGACCATGGAGTTGGCACTGAAGCTTTCTTT. Its protein product is CASSDHGVGTEAFF.